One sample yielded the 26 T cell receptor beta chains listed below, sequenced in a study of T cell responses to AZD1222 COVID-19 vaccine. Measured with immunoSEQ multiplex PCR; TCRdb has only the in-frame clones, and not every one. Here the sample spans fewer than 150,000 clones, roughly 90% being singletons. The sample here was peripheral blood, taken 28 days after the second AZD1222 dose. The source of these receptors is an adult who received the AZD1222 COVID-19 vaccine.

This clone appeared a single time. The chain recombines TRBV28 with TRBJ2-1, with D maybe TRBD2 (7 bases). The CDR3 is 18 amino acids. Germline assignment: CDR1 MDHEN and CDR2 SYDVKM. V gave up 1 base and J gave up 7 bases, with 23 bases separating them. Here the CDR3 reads CASSLSYKGGPPANEQFF. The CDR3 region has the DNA TGTGCCAGCAGTTTATCTTATAAGGGGGGGCCACCCGCGAATGAGCAGTTCTTC.

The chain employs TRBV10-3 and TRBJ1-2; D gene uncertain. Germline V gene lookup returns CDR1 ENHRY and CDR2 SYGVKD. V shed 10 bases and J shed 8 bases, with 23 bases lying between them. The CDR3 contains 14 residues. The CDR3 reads CATREEDGIQGYTF. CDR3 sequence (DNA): TGTGCCACCCGCGAGGAGGACGGGATCCAGGGCTACACCTTC.

CDR3 DNA sequence: TGCGCCAGCAGCTTGAGACGGGGGGCCACTGAAGCTTTCTTT. Amino acids: CASSLRRGATEAFF. This chain joins TRBV5-1 and TRBJ1-1; TRBD1 is a possible D gene (6 bases). The V end was cut by 1 base, the J end by 4 bases, with 11 bases between. In germline, CDR1 is SGHRS, CDR2 YFSETQ. The CDR3 is 14 residues long.

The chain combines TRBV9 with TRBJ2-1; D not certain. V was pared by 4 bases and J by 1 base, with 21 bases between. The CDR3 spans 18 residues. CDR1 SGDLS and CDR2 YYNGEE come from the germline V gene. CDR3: CASSSRRGSPLSYNEQFF. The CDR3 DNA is TGTGCCAGCAGCAGCCGGCGCGGCTCCCCTCTATCCTACAATGAGCAGTTCTTC. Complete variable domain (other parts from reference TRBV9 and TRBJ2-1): DSGVTQTPKHLITATGQRVTLRCSPRSGDLSVYWYQQSLDQGLQFLIQYYNGEERAKGNILERFSAQQFPDLHSELNLSSLELGDSALYFCASSSRRGSPLSYNEQFFGPGTRLTVL.

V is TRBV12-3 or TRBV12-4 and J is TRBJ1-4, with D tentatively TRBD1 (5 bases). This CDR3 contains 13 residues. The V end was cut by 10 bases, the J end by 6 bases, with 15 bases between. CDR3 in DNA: TGTGCCACCACCGGGGCGCCAGATGAAAAACTGTTTTTT. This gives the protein CATTGAPDEKLFF.

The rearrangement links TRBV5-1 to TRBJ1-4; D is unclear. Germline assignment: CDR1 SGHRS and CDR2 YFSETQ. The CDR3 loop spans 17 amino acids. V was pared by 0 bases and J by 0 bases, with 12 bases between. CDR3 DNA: TGCGCCAGCAGCTTGGGCTCGGCCGGCGCAACTAATGAAAAACTGTTTTTT. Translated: CASSLGSAGATNEKLFF.

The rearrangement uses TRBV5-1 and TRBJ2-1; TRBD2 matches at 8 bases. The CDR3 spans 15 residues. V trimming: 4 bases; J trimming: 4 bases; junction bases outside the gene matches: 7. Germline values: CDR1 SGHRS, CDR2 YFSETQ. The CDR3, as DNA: TGCGCCAGCAGCACGACCGGGACTAGTTACAATGAGCAGTTCTTC. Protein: CASSTTGTSYNEQFF.

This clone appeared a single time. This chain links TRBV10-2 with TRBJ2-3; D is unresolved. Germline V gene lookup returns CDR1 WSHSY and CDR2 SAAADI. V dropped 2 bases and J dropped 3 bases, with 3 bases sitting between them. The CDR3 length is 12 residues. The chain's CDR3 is CASSEGTDTQYF. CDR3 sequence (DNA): TGCGCCAGCAGTGAGGGTACAGATACGCAGTATTTT.

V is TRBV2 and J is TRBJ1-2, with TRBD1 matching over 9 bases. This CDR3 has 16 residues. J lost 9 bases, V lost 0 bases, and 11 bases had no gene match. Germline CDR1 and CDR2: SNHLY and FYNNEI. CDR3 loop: CASSEALRDRARSYTF. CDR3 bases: TGTGCCAGCAGTGAAGCCCTCCGGGACAGGGCGAGGAGCTACACCTTC.

DNA of the CDR3: TGTGCCAGCAGCTTAGCTAGCGGGAGCGGAGAGACCCAGTACTTC. This gives the protein CASSLASGSGETQYF. The V gene is TRBV7-2, the J gene TRBJ2-5, with 9 positions matching TRBD2. The V gene's germline CDR1 is SGHTA and CDR2 FQGNSA. The CDR3 consists of 15 residues. Trimming cost V 0 bases and J 4 bases; bases outside gene matches: 3.

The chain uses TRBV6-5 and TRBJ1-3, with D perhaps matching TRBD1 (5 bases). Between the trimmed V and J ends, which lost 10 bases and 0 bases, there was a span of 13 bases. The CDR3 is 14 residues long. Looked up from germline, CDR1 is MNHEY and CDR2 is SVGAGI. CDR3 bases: TGTGCCACCCGGACAACCCGCTCTGGAAACACCATATATTTT. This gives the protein CATRTTRSGNTIYF.

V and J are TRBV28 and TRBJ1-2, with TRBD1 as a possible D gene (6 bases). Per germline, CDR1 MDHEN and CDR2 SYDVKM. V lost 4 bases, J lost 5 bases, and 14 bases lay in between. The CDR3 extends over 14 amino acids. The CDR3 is CASSYGQSPYGYTF. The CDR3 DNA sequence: TGTGCCAGCAGTTACGGACAGAGCCCGTATGGCTACACCTTC.

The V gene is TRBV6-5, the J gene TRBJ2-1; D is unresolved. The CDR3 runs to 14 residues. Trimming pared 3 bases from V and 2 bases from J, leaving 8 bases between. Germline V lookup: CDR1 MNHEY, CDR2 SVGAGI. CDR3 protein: CASSYSPAYNEQFF. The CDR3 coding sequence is TGTGCCAGCAGTTATTCTCCCGCCTACAATGAGCAGTTCTTC.

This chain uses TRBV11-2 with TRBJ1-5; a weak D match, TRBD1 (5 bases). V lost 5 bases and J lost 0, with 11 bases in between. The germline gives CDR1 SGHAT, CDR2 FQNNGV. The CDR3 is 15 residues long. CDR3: CASSRDGGSNQPQHF. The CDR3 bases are TGTGCCAGCAGCCGAGATGGGGGTAGCAATCAGCCCCAGCATTTT.

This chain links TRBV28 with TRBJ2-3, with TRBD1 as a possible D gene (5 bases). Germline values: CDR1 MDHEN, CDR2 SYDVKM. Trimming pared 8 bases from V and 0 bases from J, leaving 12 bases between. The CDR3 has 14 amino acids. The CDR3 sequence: CASQGSPSTDTQYF. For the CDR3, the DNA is TGTGCCAGCCAGGGCAGTCCTAGCACAGATACGCAGTATTTT.

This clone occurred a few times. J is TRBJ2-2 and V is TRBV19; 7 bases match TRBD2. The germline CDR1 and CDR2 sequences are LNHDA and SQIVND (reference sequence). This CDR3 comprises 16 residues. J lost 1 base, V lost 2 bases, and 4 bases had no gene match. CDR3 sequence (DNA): TGTGCCAGTAGTATACCTAGCGGAGGGAACACCGGGGAGCTGTTTTTT. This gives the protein CASSIPSGGNTGELFF. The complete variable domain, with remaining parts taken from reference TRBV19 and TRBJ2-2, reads DGGITQSPKYLFRKEGQNVTLSCEQNLNHDAMYWYRQDPGQGLRLIYYSQIVNDFQKGDIAEGYSVSREKKESFPLTVTSAQKNPTAFYLCASSIPSGGNTGELFFGEGSRLTVL.

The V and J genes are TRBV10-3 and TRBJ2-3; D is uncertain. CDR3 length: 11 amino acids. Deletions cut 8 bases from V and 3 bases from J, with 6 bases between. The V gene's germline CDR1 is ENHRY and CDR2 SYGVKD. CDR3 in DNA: TGTGCCATCCAAATTACAGATACGCAGTATTTT. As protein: CAIQITDTQYF.

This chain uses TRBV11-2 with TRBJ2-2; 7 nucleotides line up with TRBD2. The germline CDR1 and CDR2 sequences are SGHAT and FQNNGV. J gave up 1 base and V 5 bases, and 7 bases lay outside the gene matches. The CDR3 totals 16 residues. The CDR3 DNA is TGTGCCAGCAGCCCCGTCCCGGGGGGGAACACCGGGGAGCTGTTTTTT. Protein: CASSPVPGGNTGELFF.

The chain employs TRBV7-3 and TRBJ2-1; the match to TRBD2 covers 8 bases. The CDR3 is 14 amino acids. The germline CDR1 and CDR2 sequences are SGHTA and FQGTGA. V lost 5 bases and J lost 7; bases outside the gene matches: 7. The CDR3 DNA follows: TGTGCCAGCAGCCCAGGACTAGCTCGGAATGAGCAGTTCTTC. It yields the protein CASSPGLARNEQFF.

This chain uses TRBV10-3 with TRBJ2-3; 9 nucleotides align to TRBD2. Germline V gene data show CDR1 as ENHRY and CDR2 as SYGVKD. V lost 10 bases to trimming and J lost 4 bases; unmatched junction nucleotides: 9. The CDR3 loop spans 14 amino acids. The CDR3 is CATGLAGSADTQYF. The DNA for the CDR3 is TGTGCCACTGGGCTAGCGGGATCCGCAGATACGCAGTATTTT.

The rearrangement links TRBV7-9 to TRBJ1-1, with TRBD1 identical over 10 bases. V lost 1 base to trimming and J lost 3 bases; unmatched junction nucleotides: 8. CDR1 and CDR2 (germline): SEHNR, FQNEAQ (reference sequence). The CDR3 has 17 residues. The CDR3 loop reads CASSLGTGGLGDTEAFF. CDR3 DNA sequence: TGTGCCAGCAGCTTAGGGACAGGGGGTCTCGGGGACACTGAAGCTTTCTTT.

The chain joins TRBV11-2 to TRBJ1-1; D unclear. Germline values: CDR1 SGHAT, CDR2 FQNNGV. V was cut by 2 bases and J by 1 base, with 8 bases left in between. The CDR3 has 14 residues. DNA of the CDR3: TGTGCCAGCAGCTTATCGGCGTGGAACACTGAAGCTTTCTTT. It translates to CASSLSAWNTEAFF.

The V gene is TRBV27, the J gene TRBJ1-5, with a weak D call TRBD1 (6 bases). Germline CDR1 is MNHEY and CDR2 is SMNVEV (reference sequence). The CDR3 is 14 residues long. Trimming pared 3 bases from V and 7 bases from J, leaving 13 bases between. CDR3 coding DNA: TGTGCCAGCAGTTTTCAGGGGACCGTCCAGCCCCAGCATTTT. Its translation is CASSFQGTVQPQHF.

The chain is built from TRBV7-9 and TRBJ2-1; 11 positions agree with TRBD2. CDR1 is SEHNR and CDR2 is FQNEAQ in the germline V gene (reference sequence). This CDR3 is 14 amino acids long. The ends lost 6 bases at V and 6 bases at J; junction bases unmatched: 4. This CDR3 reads CASSYSGRANEQFF. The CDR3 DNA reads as TGTGCCAGCAGTTATAGCGGGAGGGCCAATGAGCAGTTCTTC. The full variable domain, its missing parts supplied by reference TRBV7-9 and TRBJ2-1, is DTGVSQNPRHKITKRGQNVTFRCDPISEHNRLYWYRQTLGQGPEFLTYFQNEAQLEKSRLLSDRFSAERPKGSFSTLEIQRTEQGDSAMYLCASSYSGRANEQFFGPGTRLTVL.

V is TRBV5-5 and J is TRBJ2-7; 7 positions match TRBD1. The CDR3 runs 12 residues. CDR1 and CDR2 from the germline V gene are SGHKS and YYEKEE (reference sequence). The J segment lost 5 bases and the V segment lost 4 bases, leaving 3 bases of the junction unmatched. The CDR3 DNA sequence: TGTGCCAGCAGCGTGGGGACAGACGAGCAGTACTTC. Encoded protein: CASSVGTDEQYF.

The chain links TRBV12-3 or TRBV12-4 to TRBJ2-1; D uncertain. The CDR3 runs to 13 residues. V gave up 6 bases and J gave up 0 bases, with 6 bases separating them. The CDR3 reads CASRGRSYNEQFF. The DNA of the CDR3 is TGTGCCAGCAGAGGTCGCTCCTACAATGAGCAGTTCTTC.